The clone carrying this TCR beta chain came up a few times. The data were obtained in a study of T-cell reconstitution after alpha-beta-depleted transplantation in children. For TCRbeta, the library was prepared with unique molecular identifiers. From the PCR reads, TCRdb called clonotypes with MiXCR, one entry per CDR3 protein. This sample has around 180,000 distinct CDR3 sequences; approximately 10% occur once, and the top ten carry about 13%. Trimming took 6 bases from V and 6 from J; bases not matched to a gene: 11. Per the germline V gene, CDR1 is SGHAT and CDR2 is FQDESV (reference sequence). This CDR3 contains 16 residues.

The material was PBMCs, obtained before TCRalphabeta/CD19-depleted stem cell transplant. The receptor's source is a boy aged 2-15 years with acute myeloid leukemia, due to receive a stem cell transplant. This sequence joins TRBV11-1 and TRBJ2-1, with 10 bases fitting TRBD1. The CDR3 region has the DNA TGTGCCAGCAGGGACTCCCGGGACAGGGGCCTCAATGAGCAGTTCTTC. It encodes CASRDSRDRGLNEQFF.